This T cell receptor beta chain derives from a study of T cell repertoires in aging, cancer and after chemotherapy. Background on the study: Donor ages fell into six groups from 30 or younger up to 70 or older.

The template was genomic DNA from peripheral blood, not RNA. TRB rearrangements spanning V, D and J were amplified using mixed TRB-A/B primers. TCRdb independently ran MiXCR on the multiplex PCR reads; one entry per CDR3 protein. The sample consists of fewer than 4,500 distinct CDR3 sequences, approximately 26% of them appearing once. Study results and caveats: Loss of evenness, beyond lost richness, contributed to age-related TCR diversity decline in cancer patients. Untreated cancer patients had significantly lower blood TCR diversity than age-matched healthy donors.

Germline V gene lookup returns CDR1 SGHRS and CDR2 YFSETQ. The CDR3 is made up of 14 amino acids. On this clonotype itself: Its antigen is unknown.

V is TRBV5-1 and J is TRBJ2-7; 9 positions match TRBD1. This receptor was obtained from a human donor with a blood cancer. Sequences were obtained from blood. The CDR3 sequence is CVSSYRTGDHEQYF. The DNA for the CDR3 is TGCGTTAGCAGCTACCGGACAGGGGACCACGAGCAGTACTTC.